This TCR beta chain originates from a study of cytomegalovirus exposure and HLA in healthy donors. Study results and limitations: A later analysis found that most CMV-associated TCR beta chains appeared HLA-restricted.

The V segment lost 2 bases and the J segment 6 bases; nucleotides outside the gene matches: 4. Germline-derived CDR1 and CDR2 are ENHRY and SYGVKD. This CDR3 spans 15 amino acids. Regarding this clone: What it binds is unknown.

With 60 Vbeta and 13 Jbeta primers, the PCR was carried out. Here immunoSEQ multiplex PCR was the method, and the copy in TCRdb shows in-frame clones only, minus some. The sample lists 150,000 to 200,000 clones; 75% to 90% were seen once. The chain joins TRBV10-3 to TRBJ2-2; TRBD2 agrees at 9 bases. The sequence derives from a human donor in good health. Material: PBMCs. CDR3 protein: CAISERTSDAGELFF. CDR3 DNA: TGTGCCATCAGTGAGAGGACTAGCGACGCCGGGGAGCTGTTTTTT.